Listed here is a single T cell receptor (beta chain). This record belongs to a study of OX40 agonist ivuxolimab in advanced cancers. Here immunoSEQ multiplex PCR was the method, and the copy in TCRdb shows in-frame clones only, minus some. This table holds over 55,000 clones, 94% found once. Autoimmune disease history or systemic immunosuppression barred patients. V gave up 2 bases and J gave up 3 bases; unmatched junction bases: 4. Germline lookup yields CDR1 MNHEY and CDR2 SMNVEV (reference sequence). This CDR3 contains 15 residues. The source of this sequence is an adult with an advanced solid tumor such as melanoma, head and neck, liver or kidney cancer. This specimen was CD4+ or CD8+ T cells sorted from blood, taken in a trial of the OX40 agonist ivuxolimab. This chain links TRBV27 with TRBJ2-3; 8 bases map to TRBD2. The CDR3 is CASSLGSSGTDTQYF. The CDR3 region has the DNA TGTGCCAGCAGTTTAGGTTCTAGCGGGACAGATACGCAGTATTTT.